A selection of T cell receptor beta chains follows, all from one sample in a study of cytomegalovirus exposure and HLA in healthy donors. Measured with immunoSEQ multiplex PCR; TCRdb has only the in-frame clones, and not every one. The sample records about 130,000 clones, around four fifths being singletons. Sequencing was performed on PBMCs. These receptors came from a boy younger than 10 in good health and CMV-seronegative. Both conserved end residues are part of each CDR3. The D gene is left open where the match is weak. Clone size is given for some rows only: seen once, a few or many times, or a class if the clone is expanded.

CDR3nt: TGTGCCAGCAGCTTGGTCGGGGGAACGATATCTGGAAACACCATATATTTT
CDR3aa: CASSLVGGTISGNTIYF
j_gene: TRBJ1-3
d_gene: NA
abundance: NA
len: 17
v_gene: TRBV7-8

CDR3nt: TGTGCCAGCAGCTTGGGCGGGGGGATTCAAGAGACCCAGTACTTC
CDR3aa: CASSLGGGIQETQYF
j_gene: TRBJ2-5
d_gene: TRBD2
abundance: NA
len: 15
v_gene: TRBV5-4

CDR3nt: TGTGCCACCTGGGGACAGGCATTCACCGAGCAGTACTTC
CDR3aa: CATWGQAFTEQYF
j_gene: TRBJ2-7
d_gene: TRBD1
abundance: few
len: 13
v_gene: TRBV10-3

CDR3nt: TGTGCCAGTAGTATCTGGCCCCGTTACGACAGGGAAAGAAACACCATATATTTT
CDR3aa: CASSIWPRYDRERNTIYF
j_gene: TRBJ1-3
d_gene: TRBD1
abundance: few
len: 18
v_gene: TRBV19

CDR3nt: TGTGCCATCAGTGTGGGACTAGCGAAAGCCGGGGAGCTGTTTTTT
CDR3aa: CAISVGLAKAGELFF
j_gene: TRBJ2-2
d_gene: TRBD2
abundance: NA
len: 15
v_gene: TRBV10-3

CDR3nt: TGTGCCACGTTGGCCGGGATCGATGGCTACACCTTC
CDR3aa: CATLAGIDGYTF
j_gene: TRBJ1-2
d_gene: NA
abundance: NA
len: 12
v_gene: TRBV25-1

CDR3nt: TGCGCCAGCAGCCAAAGGAGAGGAGAAGAGACCCAGTACTTC
CDR3aa: CASSQRRGEETQYF
j_gene: TRBJ2-5
d_gene: NA
abundance: once
len: 14
v_gene: TRBV4-1

CDR3nt: TGTGCCAGCAGCTTAGGGGGACAGGGGGCGTTGGGCTACACCTTC
CDR3aa: CASSLGGQGALGYTF
j_gene: TRBJ1-2
d_gene: TRBD1
abundance: NA
len: 15
v_gene: TRBV7-8

CDR3nt: TGTGCCTGGACTGTAAAGCCACGACAGGGTTTGAACACCGGGGAGCTGTTTTTT
CDR3aa: CAWTVKPRQGLNTGELFF
j_gene: TRBJ2-2
d_gene: TRBD1
abundance: few
len: 18
v_gene: TRBV30

CDR3nt: TGTGCCAGTAGTGCTTTACAGGGGGCGAGGAGCACTGAAGCTTTCTTT
CDR3aa: CASSALQGARSTEAFF
j_gene: TRBJ1-1
d_gene: TRBD1
abundance: NA
len: 16
v_gene: TRBV19

CDR3nt: TGTGCCAGCAGTTCCATACTAGCGGGAGGTTCGGGCGGGGAGCTGTTTTTT
CDR3aa: CASSSILAGGSGGELFF
j_gene: TRBJ2-2
d_gene: TRBD2
abundance: NA
len: 17
v_gene: TRBV28

CDR3nt: TGTGCCAGCAGTTCCGGGAACTCCTACAATGAGCAGTTCTTC
CDR3aa: CASSSGNSYNEQFF
j_gene: TRBJ2-1
d_gene: NA
abundance: NA
len: 14
v_gene: TRBV28

CDR3nt: TGTGCCAGCAGCCCACAAGTCCGGAGCTCCTACAATGAGCAGTTCTTC
CDR3aa: CASSPQVRSSYNEQFF
j_gene: TRBJ2-1
d_gene: NA
abundance: NA
len: 16
v_gene: TRBV7-2

CDR3nt: TGTGCCAGCAGCTTAGTGGCCAGGGGGCCGGGTGAAGCTTTCTTT
CDR3aa: CASSLVARGPGEAFF
j_gene: TRBJ1-1
d_gene: TRBD1
abundance: NA
len: 15
v_gene: TRBV7-9

CDR3nt: TGCGCCAGCAGCCGCTTGGGACTTGAGAACCAAGAGACCCAGTACTTC
CDR3aa: CASSRLGLENQETQYF
j_gene: TRBJ2-5
d_gene: NA
abundance: few
len: 16
v_gene: TRBV5-1

CDR3nt: TGTGCCATCCTGCACGAAAGGGGAGCTTTCTTT
CDR3aa: CAILHERGAFF
j_gene: TRBJ1-1
d_gene: NA
abundance: few
len: 11
v_gene: TRBV19

CDR3nt: TGTGCCAGCAGCCCAAATCCCTATACCGGGACTAGCGGGAGAAATGAGCAGTTCTTC
CDR3aa: CASSPNPYTGTSGRNEQFF
j_gene: TRBJ2-1
d_gene: TRBD2
abundance: NA
len: 19
v_gene: TRBV7-3

CDR3nt: TGTGCCAGCAGTTTAGGGGGACAGGGTGTACTGTTTTTT
CDR3aa: CASSLGGQGVLFF
j_gene: TRBJ2-2
d_gene: TRBD1
abundance: once
len: 13
v_gene: TRBV27

CDR3nt: TGTGCCAGCAGTAAACGAGGGACTAGCGGGAGGGCCACCGGGGAGCTGTTTTTT
CDR3aa: CASSKRGTSGRATGELFF
j_gene: TRBJ2-2
d_gene: TRBD2
abundance: NA
len: 18
v_gene: TRBV2

CDR3nt: TGTGCCAGCAGTTACGAAGGACAGGGGGCAAGGGATGAGCAGTTCTTC
CDR3aa: CASSYEGQGARDEQFF
j_gene: TRBJ2-1
d_gene: TRBD1
abundance: NA
len: 16
v_gene: TRBV6-5

CDR3nt: TGTGCCAGCACCCCGGGGGGGGAAGTGGACACTGAAGCTTTCTTT
CDR3aa: CASTPGGEVDTEAFF
j_gene: TRBJ1-1
d_gene: NA
abundance: NA
len: 15
v_gene: TRBV27

CDR3nt: TGTGCCAGCAGCTTCATCCTAGCGGGGGTAAGCTCCTACGAGCAGTACTTC
CDR3aa: CASSFILAGVSSYEQYF
j_gene: TRBJ2-7
d_gene: TRBD2
abundance: NA
len: 17
v_gene: TRBV7-8

CDR3nt: TGTGCCAGCAGTAACCCGGTATCTAGCACAGATACGCAGTATTTT
CDR3aa: CASSNPVSSTDTQYF
j_gene: TRBJ2-3
d_gene: NA
abundance: NA
len: 15
v_gene: TRBV6-5

CDR3nt: TGTGCCAGCTCACAGTTACAGGGGGCGAACACTGAAGCTTTCTTT
CDR3aa: CASSQLQGANTEAFF
j_gene: TRBJ1-1
d_gene: TRBD1
abundance: NA
len: 15
v_gene: TRBV18

CDR3nt: TGCGCCAGCAGCTTGGTTGGAGGGCTAGCGGGTATATACACAGATACGCAGTATTTT
CDR3aa: CASSLVGGLAGIYTDTQYF
j_gene: TRBJ2-3
d_gene: TRBD2
abundance: NA
len: 19
v_gene: TRBV5-1

CDR3nt: TGTGCCAGCAGCTTAAAGGAGGGGACCCAGTACTTC
CDR3aa: CASSLKEGTQYF
j_gene: TRBJ2-5
d_gene: NA
abundance: few
len: 12
v_gene: TRBV7-3

CDR3nt: TGCGCCAGCAGCTTGGGACACGACGGCACTGAAGCTTTCTTT
CDR3aa: CASSLGHDGTEAFF
j_gene: TRBJ1-1
d_gene: NA
abundance: NA
len: 14
v_gene: TRBV5-1

CDR3nt: TGTGCCAGCAGCTTAGATGGGCGGGAGGGTTCGGATGAGCAGTTCTTC
CDR3aa: CASSLDGREGSDEQFF
j_gene: TRBJ2-1
d_gene: TRBD2
abundance: NA
len: 16
v_gene: TRBV11-3

CDR3nt: TGTGCCAGCAGCTTGGTGTCAGGGGGCGGCTATGGCTACACCTTC
CDR3aa: CASSLVSGGGYGYTF
j_gene: TRBJ1-2
d_gene: TRBD1
abundance: NA
len: 15
v_gene: TRBV5-5

CDR3nt: TGTGCCAGCAGCGTACAGGGTTATGAGCAGTTCTTC
CDR3aa: CASSVQGYEQFF
j_gene: TRBJ2-1
d_gene: NA
abundance: NA
len: 12
v_gene: TRBV9

CDR3nt: TGTGCCAGCAGCTTGTTGACAGGTAATCAGCCCCAGCATTTT
CDR3aa: CASSLLTGNQPQHF
j_gene: TRBJ1-5
d_gene: NA
abundance: NA
len: 14
v_gene: TRBV5-8

CDR3nt: TGTGCCAGTAGTTTACAGGGCCCGGGGCCCCAGCATTTT
CDR3aa: CASSLQGPGPQHF
j_gene: TRBJ1-5
d_gene: NA
abundance: NA
len: 13
v_gene: TRBV19

CDR3nt: TGTGCCAGCTCTCCCGATACTATAGCCAAAAACATTCAGTACTTC
CDR3aa: CASSPDTIAKNIQYF
j_gene: TRBJ2-4
d_gene: NA
abundance: NA
len: 15
v_gene: TRBV18

CDR3nt: TGTGCCAGCAGTGAACCGCGCCAGGCTTCTGGCTACACCTTC
CDR3aa: CASSEPRQASGYTF
j_gene: TRBJ1-2
d_gene: NA
abundance: NA
len: 14
v_gene: TRBV2

CDR3nt: TGTGCCAGCCTCCGTAGGGGAAATATTGGCAGGAAAAAGTTCTTC
CDR3aa: CASLRRGNIGRKKFF
j_gene: TRBJ2-1
d_gene: NA
abundance: NA
len: 15
v_gene: TRBV18

CDR3nt: TGTGCCAGCTCACCAGGGGGCTTGGACTATGGCTACACCTTC
CDR3aa: CASSPGGLDYGYTF
j_gene: TRBJ1-2
d_gene: NA
abundance: NA
len: 14
v_gene: TRBV18

CDR3nt: TGTGCTAGCAGCCCAGATAGAGGGTATGAGCAGTTCTTC
CDR3aa: CASSPDRGYEQFF
j_gene: TRBJ2-1
d_gene: NA
abundance: NA
len: 13
v_gene: TRBV7-7

CDR3nt: TGTGCCAGCAGTTCCTTTCGCGGAGGGAATAAAAACATTCAGTACTTC
CDR3aa: CASSSFRGGNKNIQYF
j_gene: TRBJ2-4
d_gene: NA
abundance: NA
len: 16
v_gene: TRBV27

CDR3nt: TGTGCCAGCAGCTTAAGCGGGGGCACAGATACGCAGTATTTT
CDR3aa: CASSLSGGTDTQYF
j_gene: TRBJ2-3
d_gene: TRBD2
abundance: NA
len: 14
v_gene: TRBV7-6

CDR3nt: TGTGCCGGCAGCTTCGGCGGCAACGGCGGGGAGCTGTTTTTT
CDR3aa: CAGSFGGNGGELFF
j_gene: TRBJ2-2
d_gene: NA
abundance: NA
len: 14
v_gene: TRBV7-3

CDR3nt: TGTGCCAGCTCACCATTAAGGAGCTACGAGCAGTACTTC
CDR3aa: CASSPLRSYEQYF
j_gene: TRBJ2-7
d_gene: NA
abundance: NA
len: 13
v_gene: TRBV18

CDR3nt: TGCGCCAGCAGTCAATCGTCGGGACTAAATCTTTACACAGATACGCAGTATTTT
CDR3aa: CASSQSSGLNLYTDTQYF
j_gene: TRBJ2-3
d_gene: TRBD2
abundance: NA
len: 18
v_gene: TRBV5-1

CDR3nt: TGTGCCAGCAGCGCAACACCGATAGCGTCTTATGAATTCTATGGCTACACCTTC
CDR3aa: CASSATPIASYEFYGYTF
j_gene: TRBJ1-2
d_gene: NA
abundance: few
len: 18
v_gene: TRBV9

CDR3nt: TGTGCCTGGAGTATTGGGCAAGGGGGTGAAGCTTTCTTT
CDR3aa: CAWSIGQGGEAFF
j_gene: TRBJ1-1
d_gene: NA
abundance: NA
len: 13
v_gene: TRBV30

CDR3nt: TGTGCCAGCAGCTTAAGGGGGCAGGGCACTGAAGCTTTCTTT
CDR3aa: CASSLRGQGTEAFF
j_gene: TRBJ1-1
d_gene: TRBD1
abundance: NA
len: 14
v_gene: TRBV7-2